This TCR beta chain is from a study of blood T cell repertoires in COVID-19. Turning to the study itself: Acute and convalescent COVID-19 samples came from the United States, Italy and Spain. T cells, B-cell-depleted T cells, or PBMCs supplied cDNA or gDNA.

As handled by the study authors: Estimates of nucleated cell counts were drawn from the amplification of reference gene primers. Libraries were prepared by immunoSEQ multiplex PCR; TCRdb keeps only in-frame clonotypes and omits some of them. V, J and clone size are taken as reported in that table, and D and trimming were inferred from the DNA itself. The table shows 45,000 or so clones, with 80% to 90% occurring only once. Germline lookup yields CDR1 DFQATT and CDR2 SNEGSKA (reference sequence). CDR3 length: 11 amino acids. V lost 6 bases and J 6 bases, leaving 11 bases between the germline ends. The clonotype was recovered from a man between 65 and 85 years old with active COVID-19. The J gene is TRBJ2-5, the V gene TRBV20-1; no clear D. Sequenced: peripheral blood. For the CDR3, the DNA is TGCAGTGCAGGCCCGAGGAAGACCCAGTACTTC. Amino acid sequence: CSAGPRKTQYF.